This T cell receptor beta chain was sequenced in a study of shared clonotypes between healthy human individuals. Study-level points and caveats: Clonotype sharing among donors was expected to depend on sequencing depth.

Concerning this clone itself: Antigen: not known.

Cells designated naive CD8 were CD45RO-negative and were positively selected for CCR7, with terminally differentiated effector memory CD45RA+ cells excluded. The V and J ends lost 2 bases and 6 bases, in that order; junction bases with no gene match: 6. CDR1 and CDR2 (germline): SEHNR, FQNEAQ (reference sequence). This CDR3 spans 14 amino acids. The protocol was immunoSEQ multiplex PCR, while the TCRdb copy is restricted to in-frame clones and leaves out a portion. This repertoire shows millions of clones, about 92% found once; its top ten account for under 2%. The source material was naive CD8+ T cells from PBMCs. The gene calls are TRBV7-9 and TRBJ2-7; 8 bases line up with TRBD1. The TCR sequence derives from a man between 18 and 29 years old in good health. Some clones in this sample may be carry-over from other donors' samples. The CDR3 is CASSLTGQGPEQYF. CDR3 in DNA: TGTGCCAGCAGCTTAACAGGACAGGGTCCCGAGCAGTACTTC.